This T cell receptor (beta chain) was identified in a study of blood T cell repertoires in COVID-19. Study-wide context: Samples came from the United States, Italy and Spain, spanning acute and convalescent COVID-19. From T cells, B-cell-depleted T cells, or PBMCs came the material, which was cDNA or gDNA.

In the study's own analysis: Scientists estimated how many nucleated cells there were by amplifying reference gene primers. Profiling relied on immunoSEQ multiplex PCR, and the TCRdb table lists in-frame clones only, not all of them. The DNA was the basis for D and trimming; V, J and clone size are from that table. The sample consists of roughly 290,000 clones, over 75% of them appearing once. Germline V CDR1 and CDR2: KGHDR, SFDVKD. Trimming left V 4 bases short and J 3 bases short, with 6 bases between. This CDR3 spans 14 amino acids. V gene TRBV24-1 combines with J gene TRBJ1-6; perhaps TRBD1 as D (6 bases). The sequence came from a woman aged 60-75 years with acute or convalescent COVID-19. Sequenced sample: peripheral blood. In DNA form, the CDR3 reads TGTGCCACCAGTGAGACAGGCTATAATTCACCCCTCCACTTT. Amino acid sequence: CATSETGYNSPLHF.